The next 5 T cell receptor beta chains were all read from a single sample in a study of T-cell memory formation after mild COVID-19. TCRdb analysed the 5' RACE reads with MiXCR anew, one entry per CDR3 protein. Found here are about 320,000 distinct CDR3 sequences, 13% to 15% of them singletons; the top ten hold 21%. The sequencing sample was made of PBMCs or a T cell subset sorted from them (not recorded which). The receptors were sampled from a man between 18 and 35 years old who had mild COVID-19 (a few samples of this study predate the infection). Cell type and time point are not known.

This clonotype came up a few times. The chain employs TRBV10-3 and TRBJ2-7, with D perhaps matching TRBD1 (5 bases). The germline V and J ends were trimmed by 0 bases and 1 base, with 16 bases remaining between them. Per germline, CDR1 ENHRY and CDR2 SYGVKD. The CDR3 consists of 17 residues. The CDR3: CAISESIPGQRSYEQYV. The DNA of the CDR3 is TGTGCCATCAGTGAGTCGATTCCAGGGCAAAGGTCCTACGAGCAGTACGTC.

Ten or more counts support this clonotype. The chain employs TRBV6-6 and TRBJ1-5; 8 nucleotides align to TRBD1. Germline V CDR1 and CDR2: MNHNY, SVGAGI (reference sequence). CDR3 length equals 14 residues. Trimming cost V 3 bases and J 6 bases; bases outside gene matches: 4. CDR3 sequence reads: CASSYTDRAQPQHF. CDR3 DNA: TGTGCCAGCAGTTATACGGACAGGGCTCAGCCCCAGCATTTT.

This clonotype was counted many times. This chain links TRBV7-9 with TRBJ2-5; D might be TRBD1 (5 bases). The CDR3 spans 14 residues. Germline CDR1 SEHNR, CDR2 FQNEAQ (reference sequence). Trimming stripped 1 base from V and 1 base from J, with 7 bases between. The CDR3 DNA reads TGTGCCAGCAGCTTAGGTGGGGCCCAAGAGACCCAGTACTTC. Translated, it gives CASSLGGAQETQYF.

A few counts support this clonotype. CDR3 loop: CASSYSTYGYTF. In DNA, the CDR3 is TGTGCCAGCAGTTACTCCACCTATGGCTACACCTTC. This chain joins TRBV6-6 and TRBJ1-2, with D hard to call. The V end lost 0 bases, the J end lost 4 bases, and 3 bases lay between the germline ends. CDR1 MNHNY and CDR2 SVGAGI come from the germline V gene (reference sequence). This CDR3 has 12 amino acids.

This clonotype was seen ten or more times. The chain has TRBV7-9 and TRBJ2-3, with 12 positions matching TRBD2. CDR1 and CDR2 (germline): SEHNR, FQNEAQ (reference sequence). V dropped 3 bases and J dropped 4; count of bases not matched to a gene: 2. CDR3 length equals 15 residues. The CDR3 DNA is TGTGCCAGCAGCTTTTCTAGCGGGGGGGCAGATACGCAGTATTTT. Amino acids: CASSFSSGGADTQYF.